These 24 T cell receptor beta chains share one sample of origin, sequenced in a study of blood T cell repertoires in COVID-19. The assay was immunoSEQ multiplex PCR, and TCRdb's table has in-frame clones only and misses some. Of over 150,000 clones in the sample, more than 70% were seen once. The sequencing input was peripheral blood. The source is a man younger than 35 with active or convalescent COVID-19.

The chain recombines TRBV18 with TRBJ1-1, with TRBD1 identical over 7 bases. The V segment lost 0 bases and the J segment 2 bases; nucleotides outside the gene matches: 3. Germline loops: CDR1 KGHSH, CDR2 LQKENI. This CDR3 region has 15 residues. CDR3 protein: CASSPPNRGNTEAFF. Here the CDR3 DNA reads TGTGCCAGCTCACCACCGAACAGGGGAAACACTGAAGCTTTCTTT.

The rearrangement uses TRBV28 and TRBJ1-1; D not resolved. CDR1 is MDHEN and CDR2 is SYDVKM in the germline V gene. Trimming stripped 0 bases from V and 11 bases from J, with 7 bases between. The CDR3 consists of 11 residues. The DNA of the CDR3 is TGTGCCAGCAGTTTATGGATGGAGGCTTTCTTT. Its translation is CASSLWMEAFF.

This clone turned up a few times. CDR3 in amino acids: CASSPPDRGGNTIYF. DNA of the CDR3: TGTGCCAGCTCACCACCGGACAGGGGCGGAAACACCATATATTTT. This chain joins TRBV18 and TRBJ1-3; 9 bases map to TRBD1. J gave up 4 bases and V 0 bases, and 1 base lay outside the gene matches. Germline CDR1 reads KGHSH; CDR2 reads LQKENI. CDR3 length: 15 residues.

This clone was observed once. The gene calls are TRBV27 and TRBJ2-5; 8 bases are a match to TRBD1. CDR1 and CDR2 from the germline V gene are MNHEY and SMNVEV (reference sequence). The CDR3 consists of 15 residues. V shed 2 bases, J shed 4 bases, and the junction held 6 bases outside the gene matches. The CDR3 here is CASSLARTGRETQYF. In nucleotides, the CDR3 is TGTGCCAGCAGTTTAGCTCGGACAGGGAGAGAGACCCAGTACTTC.

This chain connects TRBV4-3 to TRBJ1-6; TRBD1 is a possible D gene (5 bases). CDR1 LGHNA and CDR2 YSLEER come from the germline V gene. CDR3 length: 13 residues. V lost 4 bases and J 7 bases, leaving 8 bases between the germline ends. The CDR3 sequence: CASSPRQNSPLHF. The CDR3 nucleotides read TGCGCCAGCAGCCCGAGACAGAATTCACCCCTCCACTTT.

The V and J genes are TRBV7-3 and TRBJ2-7, with a weak D call TRBD1 (5 bases). V was cut by 5 bases and J by 9 bases, with 14 bases left in between. The V gene's germline CDR1 is SGHTA and CDR2 FQGTGA. The CDR3 sequence is 12 residues long. The CDR3 region is CASSPDSRRQYF. DNA for the CDR3: TGTGCCAGCAGCCCCGACAGTCGTCGGCAGTACTTC.

For this clone: This sample also contains other DNA sequences that code for the same CDR3. V is TRBV13 and J is TRBJ2-1, with 12 bases aligning to TRBD2. CDR3 length: 17 amino acids. Per the germline V gene, CDR1 is PRHDT and CDR2 is FYEKMQ (reference sequence). J lost 0 bases, V lost 2 bases, and 2 bases had no gene match. CDR3 nucleotide sequence: TGTGCCAGCAGCTTAACTAGCGGGAGGCCCTCCTACAATGAGCAGTTCTTC. Encoded protein: CASSLTSGRPSYNEQFF.

The rearrangement uses TRBV19 and TRBJ1-6, with 8 bases lining up with TRBD1. Germline V lookup: CDR1 LNHDA, CDR2 SQIVND (reference sequence). Trimming at V came to 7 bases and at J to 10 bases, leaving 6 bases not matched to a gene. The CDR3 consists of 13 residues. This CDR3 reads CASKTGVKSPLHF. CDR3 in DNA: TGTGCCAGTAAGACAGGGGTTAAGTCACCCCTCCACTTT.

The chain carries TRBV19 and TRBJ1-5; D perhaps matches TRBD1 (5 bases). From germline, CDR1 is LNHDA and CDR2 SQIVND (reference sequence). The CDR3 loop spans 16 amino acids. V was clipped by 6 bases and J by 3 bases, with 18 bases between them. CDR3: CASRSGHKRNNQPQHF. CDR3 nucleotides: TGTGCCAGTAGATCTGGACACAAAAGAAACAATCAGCCCCAGCATTTT.

This sequence joins TRBV19 and TRBJ2-1, with 10 bases lining up with TRBD2. Germline V CDR1 and CDR2: LNHDA, SQIVND (reference sequence). V was clipped by 2 bases and J by 2 bases; unmatched bases: 6. The CDR3 runs to 17 residues. CDR3 protein: CASSIRASGGPYNEQFF. The CDR3 coding sequence is TGTGCCAGTAGTATAAGGGCTAGCGGGGGACCCTACAATGAGCAGTTCTTC. The full variable domain, its missing parts supplied by reference TRBV19 and TRBJ2-1, is DGGITQSPKYLFRKEGQNVTLSCEQNLNHDAMYWYRQDPGQGLRLIYYSQIVNDFQKGDIAEGYSVSREKKESFPLTVTSAQKNPTAFYLCASSIRASGGPYNEQFFGPGTRLTVL.

V gene TRBV5-1 combines with J gene TRBJ1-6; 9 nucleotides line up with TRBD1. Per germline, CDR1 SGHRS and CDR2 YFSETQ. CDR3 length: 15 amino acids. Trimming took 1 base from V and 8 from J; bases not matched to a gene: 4. The CDR3 DNA is TGCGCCAGCAGCTTGTGGTGGGACAGGGATTCACCCCTCCACTTT. It yields the protein CASSLWWDRDSPLHF.

V is TRBV4-2 and J is TRBJ2-7; TRBD2 agrees at 12 bases. Germline CDR1 LGHNA, CDR2 YNFKEQ. J lost 5 bases, V lost 0 bases, and 8 bases had no gene match. The CDR3 loop spans 17 amino acids. CDR3 nucleotides: TGTGCCAGCAGCCAAGAACTTCTAGCGGGAGGGCCACACGAGCAGTACTTC. Its protein product is CASSQELLAGGPHEQYF.

This clone occurred once. The chain employs TRBV6-5 and TRBJ1-5, with D tentatively TRBD1 (5 bases). Per the germline V gene, CDR1 is MNHEY and CDR2 is SVGAGI. This CDR3 is built from 14 residues. Trimming took 6 bases from V and 2 from J, leaving 11 bases between them. The CDR3: CASSDSGGNQPQHF. The CDR3 DNA reads TGTGCCAGCAGCGACTCGGGGGGCAATCAGCCCCAGCATTTT.

The chain has TRBV2 and TRBJ2-7, with D possibly TRBD1 on 5 matching bases. There are 13 residues in the CDR3. V lost 4 bases, J lost 0 bases, and 7 bases lay in between. CDR1 is SNHLY and CDR2 is FYNNEI in the germline V gene. The CDR3 nucleotides are TGTGCCAGCAGTGGACAGCACTCCTACGAGCAGTACTTC. The encoded protein is CASSGQHSYEQYF.

The genes are TRBV6-5 and TRBJ2-5, with 12 bases lining up with TRBD2. After removal of 4 bases from V and 1 base from J, the junction contained 4 bases not matched to a gene. Germline V gene lookup returns CDR1 MNHEY and CDR2 SVGAGI. The CDR3 has 16 amino acids. The DNA of the CDR3 is TGTGCCAGCAGTTCCTCTAGCGGGGGGGGCCAAGAGACCCAGTACTTC. The encoded protein is CASSSSSGGGQETQYF.

The chain combines TRBV10-3 with TRBJ1-2; D perhaps matches TRBD1 (6 bases). The germline gives CDR1 ENHRY, CDR2 SYGVKD. V gave up 9 bases and J gave up 0 bases, with 17 bases separating them. The CDR3 runs to 15 residues. The DNA for the CDR3 is TGTGCCATTAACAGGGATGGCTCCTCTAACTATGGCTACACCTTC. It encodes CAINRDGSSNYGYTF.

The V gene is TRBV5-1, the J gene TRBJ1-1, with D perhaps TRBD1 (6 bases). The germline CDR1 and CDR2 sequences are SGHRS and YFSETQ. The CDR3 consists of 17 residues. Between the trimmed V and J ends, which lost 0 bases and 3 bases, there was a span of 18 bases. The CDR3, as DNA: TGCGCCAGCAGCTTGGGCGGGGGCGCGTTGCTGGACACTGAAGCTTTCTTT. The encoded protein is CASSLGGGALLDTEAFF.

The chain recombines TRBV4-3 with TRBJ2-1; TRBD1 might be the D (6 bases). The CDR3 length is 15 residues. V was pared by 2 bases and J by 3 bases, with 11 bases between. Germline CDR1 LGHNA, CDR2 YSLEER. The CDR3 nucleotides are TGCGCCAGCAGCCAACAGGGGTGGGGCTACAATGAGCAGTTCTTC. Translating gives CASSQQGWGYNEQFF.

This clone has just one count. The chain carries TRBV9 and TRBJ1-6; 7 nucleotides align to TRBD1. Germline CDR1 SGDLS, CDR2 YYNGEE. This CDR3 has 15 residues. Unmatched junction bases numbered 5, after V lost 3 bases and J lost 5 bases. The CDR3 DNA sequence: TGTGCCAGCAGCGCCCGGACAGGACATAATTCACCCCTCCACTTT. Protein sequence: CASSARTGHNSPLHF.

CDR3 nucleotide sequence: TGCGCCAGCAGCTGGGAGGGACAGGGACCTCAGAGGCCCCACAATGAGCAGTTCTTC. Protein sequence: CASSWEGQGPQRPHNEQFF. The V call is TRBV5-1, the J call TRBJ2-1, with 9 positions matching TRBD1. The CDR3 runs to 19 residues. From germline, CDR1 is SGHRS and CDR2 YFSETQ. V shed 3 bases and J 5 bases; nucleotides not matched to a gene: 18.

The genes are TRBV20-1 and TRBJ1-5; D is ambiguous. This CDR3 spans 13 amino acids. Germline V gives CDR1 DFQATT, CDR2 SNEGSKA (reference sequence). Trimming removed 3 bases at V and 8 bases at J, with 14 bases between. CDR3 loop: CSASDGVVEPQHF. DNA for the CDR3: TGCAGTGCTAGTGACGGGGTTGTTGAGCCCCAGCATTTT.

The rearrangement links TRBV5-1 to TRBJ2-2, with 9 nucleotides matching TRBD1. The CDR3 totals 14 residues. The ends lost 3 bases at V and 7 bases at J; junction bases unmatched: 4. The germline V gene encodes CDR1 SGHRS and CDR2 YFSETQ. CDR3 DNA: TGCGCCAGCAGCTCGGGACAGGGCGTCGGGGAGCTGTTTTTT. The encoded protein is CASSSGQGVGELFF.

V is TRBV6-5 and J is TRBJ2-2; TRBD1 matches 7 bases. J was trimmed by 4 bases and V by 6 bases; bases with no gene match: 8. CDR1 and CDR2 from the germline V gene are MNHEY and SVGAGI. CDR3 length equals 15 residues. The CDR3 sequence: CASSRQGRGTGELFF. In nucleotides, the CDR3 is TGTGCCAGCAGCCGACAGGGTCGCGGCACCGGGGAGCTGTTTTTT.

The V call is TRBV11-2, the J call TRBJ1-2, with D unresolved. Germline V gene data show CDR1 as SGHAT and CDR2 as FQNNGV. V was trimmed by 5 bases and J by 4 bases, leaving 14 bases between them. This CDR3 spans 14 amino acids. This chain's CDR3 is CASSQTRGTYGYTF. The CDR3 nucleotides read TGTGCCAGCAGCCAGACGCGGGGAACCTATGGCTACACCTTC.